Listed below are T cell receptor beta chains from one sample, sequenced in a study of cytomegalovirus exposure and HLA in healthy donors. The method was immunoSEQ multiplex PCR; TCRdb's version includes in-frame clones alone and lacks a portion of them. Of around 130,000 clones in the sample, 66% were seen once. What was sequenced was PBMCs. The receptors originated from a man between 18 and 29 years old in good health and CMV-seronegative. Both conserved end residues are part of each CDR3. The D gene is left open where the match is weak. Clone size is stated in some rows and not others, as once, few, many or a class when expanded.

d_call: -
v_call: TRBV7-2
clone_size: -
j_call: TRBJ2-5
cdr3_nt: TGTGCCAGCACCAAACGGGGTGGGGAGACCCAGTACTTC
cdr3_aa: CASTKRGGETQYF

d_call: TRBD1
v_call: TRBV19
clone_size: -
j_call: TRBJ1-1
cdr3_nt: TGTGCCAGTAGTGACAGGGGGAACACTGAAGCTTTCTTT
cdr3_aa: CASSDRGNTEAFF

d_call: -
v_call: TRBV15
clone_size: -
j_call: TRBJ1-1
cdr3_nt: TGTGCCACCAGCAGAGATCGCGGAACTGAAGCTTTCTTT
cdr3_aa: CATSRDRGTEAFF

d_call: TRBD1
v_call: TRBV19
clone_size: -
j_call: TRBJ1-5
cdr3_nt: TGTGCCAGTAGTATGGGACAGCTCTGGGCAAATCAGCCCCAGCATTTT
cdr3_aa: CASSMGQLWANQPQHF

d_call: -
v_call: TRBV19
clone_size: -
j_call: TRBJ1-2
cdr3_nt: TGTGCCAGTAGCCCCACCTGGGAGAGCTATGGCTACACCTTC
cdr3_aa: CASSPTWESYGYTF

d_call: TRBD2
v_call: TRBV30
clone_size: -
j_call: TRBJ2-7
cdr3_nt: TGTGCCTGGAGTGCCGGGACTAGCGGGGGAAGGCAGTACTTC
cdr3_aa: CAWSAGTSGGRQYF

d_call: TRBD1
v_call: TRBV19
clone_size: once
j_call: TRBJ1-2
cdr3_nt: TGTGCCACTGAGAAGGGGCCGGGACAGCGGAACTATGGCTACACCTTC
cdr3_aa: CATEKGPGQRNYGYTF

d_call: -
v_call: TRBV27
clone_size: -
j_call: TRBJ1-4
cdr3_nt: TGTGCCAGCAGTACGACCCAGAGGGGAGGGAGAACTAATGAAAAACTGTTTTTT
cdr3_aa: CASSTTQRGGRTNEKLFF

d_call: TRBD1
v_call: TRBV11-3
clone_size: few
j_call: TRBJ2-7
cdr3_nt: TGTGCCAGCAGCGCGGGACAGGGTTCCTACGAGCAGTACTTC
cdr3_aa: CASSAGQGSYEQYF

d_call: -
v_call: TRBV4-3
clone_size: -
j_call: TRBJ2-5
cdr3_nt: TGCGCCAGCAGTTCACGACTCGCGGAGACCCAGTACTTC
cdr3_aa: CASSSRLAETQYF

d_call: -
v_call: TRBV19
clone_size: -
j_call: TRBJ2-2
cdr3_nt: TGTGCCATTAGAGTCGCGGGAACCGGGGAGCTGTTTTTT
cdr3_aa: CAIRVAGTGELFF

d_call: TRBD1
v_call: TRBV5-1
clone_size: -
j_call: TRBJ1-2
cdr3_nt: TGCGCCAGCAGCAAAGAGACAGGGAAGGTCTATGGCTACACCTTC
cdr3_aa: CASSKETGKVYGYTF

d_call: -
v_call: TRBV30
clone_size: -
j_call: TRBJ1-3
cdr3_nt: TGTGCCTGGACCACTGGAAACACCATATATTTT
cdr3_aa: CAWTTGNTIYF

d_call: -
v_call: TRBV5-6
clone_size: -
j_call: TRBJ2-1
cdr3_nt: TGTGCCAGCAGCTTGGATACAGGTAACTCCGGTGAGCAGTTCTTC
cdr3_aa: CASSLDTGNSGEQFF

d_call: TRBD2
v_call: TRBV9
clone_size: -
j_call: TRBJ2-5
cdr3_nt: TGTGCCAGCAGTGCGGGGGGGGACACGGGATGGGAGACCCAGTACTTC
cdr3_aa: CASSAGGDTGWETQYF

d_call: -
v_call: TRBV4-3
clone_size: -
j_call: TRBJ1-1
cdr3_nt: TGCGCCAGCAGCCAAGATCGGGGGGCAGATACTGAAGCTTTCTTT
cdr3_aa: CASSQDRGADTEAFF

d_call: TRBD1
v_call: TRBV18
clone_size: -
j_call: TRBJ1-1
cdr3_nt: TGTGCCAGCTCACCCCAGGGGGTGAACACTGAAGCTTTCTTT
cdr3_aa: CASSPQGVNTEAFF

d_call: -
v_call: TRBV6-1
clone_size: -
j_call: TRBJ1-1
cdr3_nt: TGTGCCAGCCGACCGGGAGGTGAAGCTTTCTTT
cdr3_aa: CASRPGGEAFF

d_call: TRBD2
v_call: TRBV9
clone_size: once
j_call: TRBJ2-1
cdr3_nt: TGTGCCAGCAGCGAAACTAGCGGGATGGGCAATGAGCAGTTCTTC
cdr3_aa: CASSETSGMGNEQFF

d_call: -
v_call: TRBV28
clone_size: -
j_call: TRBJ2-1
cdr3_nt: TGTGCCAGCAGTTATAACTGGGAGCAGTTCTTC
cdr3_aa: CASSYNWEQFF

d_call: -
v_call: TRBV7-6
clone_size: -
j_call: TRBJ2-7
cdr3_nt: TGTGCCAGCAGCTCCGGACAGAGTGCCTACTACGAGCAGTACTTC
cdr3_aa: CASSSGQSAYYEQYF

d_call: -
v_call: TRBV7-2
clone_size: -
j_call: TRBJ1-2
cdr3_nt: TGTGCCAGCAGCTTTCGGTCAGGGTATATGCATGGCTACACCTTC
cdr3_aa: CASSFRSGYMHGYTF

d_call: -
v_call: TRBV11-2
clone_size: -
j_call: TRBJ1-1
cdr3_nt: TGTGCCAGCAGCTACCAGCGCGGGAACACTGAAGCTTTCTTT
cdr3_aa: CASSYQRGNTEAFF

d_call: TRBD2
v_call: TRBV30
clone_size: few
j_call: TRBJ2-3
cdr3_nt: TGTGCCTGGATCGTGGCGGGAGCGAAGGTGGCAGATACGCAGTATTTT
cdr3_aa: CAWIVAGAKVADTQYF

d_call: TRBD2
v_call: TRBV7-2
clone_size: few
j_call: TRBJ2-1
cdr3_nt: TGTGCCAGCAGTCCCCAGCGGGGGAACTACAATGAGCAGTTCTTC
cdr3_aa: CASSPQRGNYNEQFF

d_call: TRBD1
v_call: TRBV29-1
clone_size: -
j_call: TRBJ1-2
cdr3_nt: TGCAGCGTTGCTGCAGGGGGCTATGGCTACCCCTTC
cdr3_aa: CSVAAGGYGYPF

d_call: -
v_call: TRBV27
clone_size: -
j_call: TRBJ2-1
cdr3_nt: TGTGCCAGCAGCCCCGTCCCCGGGGGGCACAATGAGCAGTTCTTC
cdr3_aa: CASSPVPGGHNEQFF

d_call: TRBD1
v_call: TRBV10-3
clone_size: -
j_call: TRBJ2-2
cdr3_nt: TGTGCCATCCGTCGGACAGGGCAAACCGGGGAGCTGTTTTTT
cdr3_aa: CAIRRTGQTGELFF

d_call: -
v_call: TRBV14
clone_size: -
j_call: TRBJ2-4
cdr3_nt: TGTGCCAGCAGCCTTAGTTCCATTCAGTACTTC
cdr3_aa: CASSLSSIQYF

d_call: -
v_call: TRBV28
clone_size: -
j_call: TRBJ1-2
cdr3_nt: TGTGCCAGCAGTTCGCAGTCTATTCGCGGGGGCTACACCTTC
cdr3_aa: CASSSQSIRGGYTF

d_call: -
v_call: TRBV4-3
clone_size: -
j_call: TRBJ1-1
cdr3_nt: TGCGCCAGCAGCCAAGCTGCGGTACCTTTGAACACTGAAGCTTTCTTT
cdr3_aa: CASSQAAVPLNTEAFF

d_call: -
v_call: TRBV4-3
clone_size: -
j_call: TRBJ1-3
cdr3_nt: TGCGCCAGCAGCCAAGATGGGCTTTTGGCCACCATATATTTT
cdr3_aa: CASSQDGLLATIYF

d_call: -
v_call: TRBV11-1
clone_size: -
j_call: TRBJ1-1
cdr3_nt: TGTGCCAGCAGGGAGAGAAGAGAAAGATTTGACACTGAAGCTTTCTTT
cdr3_aa: CASRERRERFDTEAFF

d_call: TRBD1
v_call: TRBV7-7
clone_size: -
j_call: TRBJ2-5
cdr3_nt: TGTGCCAGCAGCCTCCTGGGACAGGGCATCCAAGAGACCCAGTACTTC
cdr3_aa: CASSLLGQGIQETQYF

d_call: -
v_call: TRBV11-3
clone_size: -
j_call: TRBJ2-5
cdr3_nt: TGTGCCAGCCGGGCCCAGTACTTC
cdr3_aa: CASRAQYF

d_call: TRBD2
v_call: TRBV28
clone_size: -
j_call: TRBJ2-1
cdr3_nt: TGTGCCAGCAGCCCGCTTCTAGCGGGAGGTGTTGAGCAGTTCTTC
cdr3_aa: CASSPLLAGGVEQFF

d_call: -
v_call: TRBV6-5
clone_size: -
j_call: TRBJ1-1
cdr3_nt: TGTGCCAGCAGTCTGAGTATAATGAACACTGAAGCTTTCTTT
cdr3_aa: CASSLSIMNTEAFF

d_call: -
v_call: TRBV7-6
clone_size: few
j_call: TRBJ1-5
cdr3_nt: TGTGCCAGCAGCTTAGGTAGCAGGGAGGAATGGCGCAATCAGCCCCAGCATTTT
cdr3_aa: CASSLGSREEWRNQPQHF

d_call: TRBD1
v_call: TRBV30
clone_size: -
j_call: TRBJ2-7
cdr3_nt: TGTGCCTGGCACTCAACGGGACAGGGGAGATCTTACGAGCAGTACTTC
cdr3_aa: CAWHSTGQGRSYEQYF

d_call: TRBD1
v_call: TRBV5-1
clone_size: -
j_call: TRBJ1-3
cdr3_nt: TGCGCCAGCAGCTTGGGGCCGGGACAGGGCATCTCTGGAAACACCATATATTTT
cdr3_aa: CASSLGPGQGISGNTIYF

d_call: TRBD1
v_call: TRBV29-1
clone_size: once
j_call: TRBJ1-2
cdr3_nt: TGCAGCTCAGTCGGGACAGGGTCTAACTATGGCTACACCTTC
cdr3_aa: CSSVGTGSNYGYTF

d_call: -
v_call: TRBV9
clone_size: -
j_call: TRBJ1-5
cdr3_nt: TGTGCCAGCAGCGTAGGTTCCGGCAATCAGCCCCAGCATTTT
cdr3_aa: CASSVGSGNQPQHF

d_call: -
v_call: TRBV5-1
clone_size: few
j_call: TRBJ1-1
cdr3_nt: TGCGCCAGCAGCTTGGACAGGATGAACACTGAAGCTTTCTTT
cdr3_aa: CASSLDRMNTEAFF

d_call: -
v_call: TRBV5-1
clone_size: -
j_call: TRBJ2-7
cdr3_nt: TGCGCCAGCAGCTTGGACGGGACAAACTACGAGCAGTACTTC
cdr3_aa: CASSLDGTNYEQYF

d_call: -
v_call: TRBV9
clone_size: few
j_call: TRBJ1-3
cdr3_nt: TGTGCCAGCAGCCCTTTTGCGAACGGAAACACCATATATTTT
cdr3_aa: CASSPFANGNTIYF

d_call: -
v_call: TRBV29-1
clone_size: -
j_call: TRBJ2-7
cdr3_nt: TGCAGCGTTGGGGCAGGGGTCTTCTCCTACGAGCAGTACTTC
cdr3_aa: CSVGAGVFSYEQYF

d_call: TRBD1
v_call: TRBV5-1
clone_size: few
j_call: TRBJ1-5
cdr3_nt: TGCGCCAGCAGCTTGGGGGACAGGGACGGGAATCAGCCCCAGCATTTT
cdr3_aa: CASSLGDRDGNQPQHF

d_call: -
v_call: TRBV5-1
clone_size: -
j_call: TRBJ1-2
cdr3_nt: TGCGCCAGCAGTGATCTTAGGGACACCTATGGCTACACCTTC
cdr3_aa: CASSDLRDTYGYTF

d_call: TRBD1
v_call: TRBV19
clone_size: -
j_call: TRBJ1-2
cdr3_nt: TGTGCCAGTAGTATCGGACAGGTGAATAACTATGGCTACACCTTC
cdr3_aa: CASSIGQVNNYGYTF